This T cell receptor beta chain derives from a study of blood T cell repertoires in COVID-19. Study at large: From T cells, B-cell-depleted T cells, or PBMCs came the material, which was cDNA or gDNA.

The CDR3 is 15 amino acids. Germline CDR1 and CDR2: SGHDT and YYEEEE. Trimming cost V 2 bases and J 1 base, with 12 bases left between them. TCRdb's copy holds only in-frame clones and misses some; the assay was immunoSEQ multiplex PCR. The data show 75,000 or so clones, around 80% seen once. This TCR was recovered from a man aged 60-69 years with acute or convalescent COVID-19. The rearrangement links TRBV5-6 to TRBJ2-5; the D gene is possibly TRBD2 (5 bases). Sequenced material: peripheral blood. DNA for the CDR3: TGTGCCAGCAGCTTCGGAAGCGGAGTCCAAGAGACCCAGTACTTC. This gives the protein CASSFGSGVQETQYF.